This TCR beta chain was captured in a study of shared clonotypes between healthy human individuals. Data came from immunoSEQ multiplex PCR; TCRdb stores just in-frame clones and leaves some out. This repertoire shows about 690,000 clones, roughly 87% found once; its top ten account for 34%. The V gene's germline CDR1 is SEHNR and CDR2 FQNEAQ (reference sequence). Trimming stripped 5 bases from V and 0 bases from J, with 12 bases between. The CDR3 is 15 amino acids. The chain recombines TRBV7-9 with TRBJ2-3; D possibly corresponds to TRBD2 (6 bases). Material: memory CD8+ T cells from PBMCs. Documented subset: CD45RO+ cells pooled with CCR7-negative TemRA cells. The source of this sequence is a man between 18 and 29 years old in good health. Some clones in this sample may be carry-over from other donors' samples. Here the CDR3 DNA reads TGTGCCAGCAGCGGGTGGGACTTAAGCACAGATACGCAGTATTTT. It codes for CASSGWDLSTDTQYF.